This T cell receptor beta chain was identified during a study of T-cell reconstitution after alpha-beta-depleted transplantation in children. This CDR3 has 13 amino acids. Germline CDR1 SGHNT, CDR2 YENEEA. The V end lost 1 base, the J end lost 3 bases, and 4 bases lay between the germline ends. Unique molecular identifiers were incorporated when the TCRbeta library was constructed. TCRdb processed the PCR reads anew with MiXCR; each CDR3 protein has one entry. The sample has 700,000 to 950,000 distinct CDR3 sequences; about 15% are singletons. The source of this sequence is a male patient younger than 18 who had a stem cell transplant for acute lymphoblastic leukemia, so the T cells may come from the graft donor. The specimen was PBMCs, mostly from graft donor cells, collected 360 days after TCRalphabeta/CD19-depleted stem cell transplant. This rearrangement joins TRBV11-3 to TRBJ2-1; D is unresolved. CDR3 amino acids: CASSLVNYNEQFF. The DNA for the CDR3 is TGTGCCAGCAGCTTAGTGAACTACAATGAGCAGTTCTTC.